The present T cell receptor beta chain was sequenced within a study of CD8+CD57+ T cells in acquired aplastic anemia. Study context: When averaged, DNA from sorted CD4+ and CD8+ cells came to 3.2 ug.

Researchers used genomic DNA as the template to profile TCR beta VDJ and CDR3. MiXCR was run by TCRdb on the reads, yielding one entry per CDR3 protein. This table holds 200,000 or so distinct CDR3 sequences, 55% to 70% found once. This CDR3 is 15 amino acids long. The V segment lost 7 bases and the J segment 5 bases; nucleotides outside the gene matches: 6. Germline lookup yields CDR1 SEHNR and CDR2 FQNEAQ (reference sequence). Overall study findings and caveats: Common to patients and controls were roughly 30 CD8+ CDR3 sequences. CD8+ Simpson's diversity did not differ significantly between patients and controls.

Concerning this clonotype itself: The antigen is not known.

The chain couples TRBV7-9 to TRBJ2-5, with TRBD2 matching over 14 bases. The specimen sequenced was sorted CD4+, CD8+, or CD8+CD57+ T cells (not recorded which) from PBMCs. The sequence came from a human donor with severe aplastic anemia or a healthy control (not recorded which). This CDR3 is CASTGLAGGEETQYF. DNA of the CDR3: TGTGCCAGCACCGGACTAGCGGGGGGAGAGGAGACCCAGTACTTC.